The rows below give T cell receptor beta chains drawn from one sample of a study of memory CD4+ T cells and cytomegalovirus serostatus. Profiling relied on immunoSEQ multiplex PCR, and the TCRdb table lists in-frame clones only, not all of them. This sample has 50,000 to 70,000 clones, with around 80% found just once. The material sequenced was memory CD4+ T cells from blood. All receptors come from an adult in good health and CMV-seronegative. CDR3s include the opening cysteine and the closing phenylalanine or tryptophan. A D gene is named only where the DNA matches it firmly. Some rows have no size entry. The others give once, few or many, or a class for an expanded clone.

v_call	j_call	clone_size	d_call	cdr3_nt	cdr3_aa
TRBV7-2	TRBJ2-1	NA	TRBD2	TGTGCCAGCAGCCCCGGGTGGTCTAGCGGGGGCCTCAATGAGCAGTTCTTC	CASSPGWSSGGLNEQFF
TRBV5-1	TRBJ1-3	NA	NA	TGCGCCAGCAGCCCAGGAACTTTATCAGCAGGACCTGGAAACACCATATATTTT	CASSPGTLSAGPGNTIYF
TRBV5-6	TRBJ2-7	NA	NA	TGTGCCAGCAGCCTGAGTTCCCCCTACGAGCAGTACTTC	CASSLSSPYEQYF
TRBV6-1	TRBJ1-1	few	NA	TGTGCCAGCAGTGTTGGAGGGCAGGACACTGAAGCTTTCTTT	CASSVGGQDTEAFF
TRBV7-8	TRBJ1-1	NA	TRBD1	TGTGCCAGCAGCTCGCAGGGACAGGCAACGGGGGCTTTCTTT	CASSSQGQATGAFF
TRBV28	TRBJ1-3	NA	NA	TGTGCCAGCAGTTTACCCCTCGGGACATCAGGAAACACCATATATTTT	CASSLPLGTSGNTIYF
TRBV6-6	TRBJ1-5	NA	NA	TGTGCCAGCAAATCTAGCGTAAATCAGCCCCAGCATTTT	CASKSSVNQPQHF
TRBV11-2	TRBJ2-7	NA	TRBD2	TGTGCCAGCAGCCCACTGAAGCGGGAGTCAACCTACGAGCAATACTTC	CASSPLKRESTYEQYF
TRBV9	TRBJ1-3	NA	NA	TGTGCCAGCAGCGTAGAGGGTTCTGGAAACACCATATATTTT	CASSVEGSGNTIYF
TRBV4-1	TRBJ2-1	NA	TRBD2	TGCGCCAGCAGCCAATCCGTACTAGCGGGGGGAGACAATGAGCAGTTCTTC	CASSQSVLAGGDNEQFF
TRBV6-5	TRBJ2-1	NA	TRBD2	TGTGCCGTTGGGCGTCCGCGGGGGGTATACAATGAGCAGTTCTTC	CAVGRPRGVYNEQFF
TRBV2	TRBJ1-5	few	NA	TGTGCCAGCAGTGAAGTGGCAGGCTATAGCAATCAGCCCCAGCATTTT	CASSEVAGYSNQPQHF
TRBV7-2	TRBJ2-1	NA	NA	TGTGCCAGCAGCGGGGGGATCCGAAATGAGCAGTTCTTC	CASSGGIRNEQFF
TRBV7-9	TRBJ2-5	NA	TRBD1	TGTGCCAGCAGCTTCCCTTACAGGGGGGAGACCCAGTACTTC	CASSFPYRGETQYF
TRBV19	TRBJ1-5	NA	NA	TGTGCCAGTAGTCCCAACAGGGATAGCAATCAGCCCCAGCATTTT	CASSPNRDSNQPQHF
TRBV28	TRBJ1-3	NA	NA	TGTGCCAGCAGTTTACCAACAGCGGCTGGAAACACCATATATTTT	CASSLPTAAGNTIYF
TRBV10-3	TRBJ1-2	NA	NA	TGTGCCATCTCCCCCTTAGGGGGAGGCTACACCTTC	CAISPLGGGYTF
TRBV19	TRBJ2-1	NA	TRBD2	TGTGCCAGTAGTTCTCGACTAGCGGGGGAGGGTGAGCAGTTCTTC	CASSSRLAGEGEQFF
TRBV29-1	TRBJ2-3	NA	NA	TGCAGCGTTAAAGTCGTGGGGAACAGCGAGCTTAGCACAGATACGCAGTATTTT	CSVKVVGNSELSTDTQYF
TRBV9	TRBJ2-2	once	NA	TGTGCCAGCAGCGTAGCTCGGTCCGGGGAGCTGTTTTTT	CASSVARSGELFF
TRBV15	TRBJ2-7	NA	NA	TGTGCCACCAGCAGAGCCCCCGGGACACTTGTCGAGCAGTACTTC	CATSRAPGTLVEQYF